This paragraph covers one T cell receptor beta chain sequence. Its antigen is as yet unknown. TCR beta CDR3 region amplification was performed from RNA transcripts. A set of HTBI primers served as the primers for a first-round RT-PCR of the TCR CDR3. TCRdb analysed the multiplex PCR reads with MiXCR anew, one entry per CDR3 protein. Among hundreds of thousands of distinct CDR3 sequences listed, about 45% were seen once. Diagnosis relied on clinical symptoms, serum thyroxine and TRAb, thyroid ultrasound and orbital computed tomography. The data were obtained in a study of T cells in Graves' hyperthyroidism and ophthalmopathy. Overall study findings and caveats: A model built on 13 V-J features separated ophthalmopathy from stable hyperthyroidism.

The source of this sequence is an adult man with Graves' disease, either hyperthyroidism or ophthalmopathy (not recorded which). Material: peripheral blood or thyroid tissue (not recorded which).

The CDR3 DNA reads as TGTGCCAAAGACAGGGGCTTGAACACTGAAGCTTTCTTT. Amino acids: CAKDRGLNTEAFF. This sequence joins TRBV2 and TRBJ1-1; 8 bases match TRBD1. Germline V gives CDR1 SNHLY, CDR2 FYNNEI. J lost 0 bases, V lost 10 bases, and 4 bases had no gene match. The CDR3 length is 13 residues.